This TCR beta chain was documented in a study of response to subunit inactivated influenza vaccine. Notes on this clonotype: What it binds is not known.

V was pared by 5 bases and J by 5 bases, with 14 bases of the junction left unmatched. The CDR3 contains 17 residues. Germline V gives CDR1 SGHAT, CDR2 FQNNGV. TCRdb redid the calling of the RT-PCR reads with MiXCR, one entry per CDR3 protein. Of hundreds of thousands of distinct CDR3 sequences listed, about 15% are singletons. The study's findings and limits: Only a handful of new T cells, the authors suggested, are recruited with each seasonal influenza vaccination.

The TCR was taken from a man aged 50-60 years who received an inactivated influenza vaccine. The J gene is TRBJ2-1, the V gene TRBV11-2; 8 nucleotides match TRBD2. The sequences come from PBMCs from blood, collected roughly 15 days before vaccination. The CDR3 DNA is TGTGCCAGCAGCCCTCGTAATAGCGGGGACCCGAACAATGAGCAGTTCTTC. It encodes CASSPRNSGDPNNEQFF.